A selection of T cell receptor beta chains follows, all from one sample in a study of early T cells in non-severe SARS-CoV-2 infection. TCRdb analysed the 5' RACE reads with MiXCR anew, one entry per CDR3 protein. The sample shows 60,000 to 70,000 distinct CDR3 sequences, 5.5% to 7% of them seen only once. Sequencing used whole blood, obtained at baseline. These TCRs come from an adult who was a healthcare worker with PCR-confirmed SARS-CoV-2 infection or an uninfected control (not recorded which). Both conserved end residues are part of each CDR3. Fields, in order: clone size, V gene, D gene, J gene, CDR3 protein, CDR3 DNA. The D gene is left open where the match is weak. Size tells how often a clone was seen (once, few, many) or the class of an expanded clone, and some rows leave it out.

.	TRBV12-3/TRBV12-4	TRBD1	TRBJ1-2	CASNPGTGGGYGYTF	TGTGCCAGCAATCCCGGGACAGGGGGCGGGTATGGCTACACCTTC
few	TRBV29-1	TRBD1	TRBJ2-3	CSVESMTGVRTDTQYF	TGCAGCGTTGAATCGATGACAGGGGTCCGCACAGATACGCAGTATTTT
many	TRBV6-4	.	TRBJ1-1	CASRTGQENTEAFF	TGTGCCAGCAGGACGGGACAAGAGAACACTGAAGCTTTCTTT
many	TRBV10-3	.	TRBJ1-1	CAISGAEATEAFF	TGTGCCATCAGTGGTGCAGAGGCCACTGAAGCTTTCTTT
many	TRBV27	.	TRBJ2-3	CASSLGAGVGTDTQYF	TGTGCCAGCAGTTTAGGGGCAGGGGTGGGCACAGATACGCAGTATTTT
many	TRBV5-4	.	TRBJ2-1	CASSPWTDNEQFF	TGTGCCAGCAGCCCTTGGACAGACAATGAGCAGTTCTTC
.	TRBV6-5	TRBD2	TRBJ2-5	CASSYSGSGKTQYF	TGTGCCAGCAGTTATAGCGGGAGTGGGAAGACCCAGTACTTC
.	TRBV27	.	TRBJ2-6	CASSLSGAGANVLTF	TGCGCCAGCAGTTTATCTGGAGCTGGGGCCAACGTCCTGACTTTC
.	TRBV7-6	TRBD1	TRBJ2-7	CASSPFRDRGTEQYF	TGTGCCAGCAGCCCCTTCCGGGACAGGGGAACCGAGCAGTACTTC
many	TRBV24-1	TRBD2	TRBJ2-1	CATSDRNLAVGWFF	TGTGCCACCAGTGACCGGAACCTAGCGGTAGGGTGGTTCTTC
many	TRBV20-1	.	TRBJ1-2	CSADTIYGYTF	TGCAGTGCCGACACGATCTATGGCTACACCTTC
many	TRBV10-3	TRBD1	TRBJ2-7	CAIKQGADSYEQYF	TGTGCCATCAAACAGGGGGCTGACTCCTACGAGCAGTACTTC
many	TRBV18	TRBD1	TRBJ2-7	CASSPGQALYEQYF	TGTGCCAGCTCCCCGGGACAGGCCCTCTACGAGCAGTACTTC
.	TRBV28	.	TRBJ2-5	CASSSSRTPRGTQYF	TGTGCCAGCAGTTCCAGCCGGACGCCACGGGGAACCCAGTACTTC
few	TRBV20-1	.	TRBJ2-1	CSAPDYGSNNEQFF	TGCAGTGCTCCTGACTATGGTAGTAACAATGAGCAGTTCTTC
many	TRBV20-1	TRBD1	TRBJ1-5	CSAKGQGLGPQHF	TGCAGTGCTAAGGGACAGGGGCTTGGGCCCCAGCATTTT
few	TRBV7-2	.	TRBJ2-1	CASSLAGKARNEQFF	TGTGCCAGCAGCTTAGCAGGGAAAGCTCGGAATGAGCAGTTCTTC
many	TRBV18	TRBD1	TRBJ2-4	CASSDLQGAQYF	TGTGCCAGCTCTGATCTACAGGGGGCGCAGTACTTC
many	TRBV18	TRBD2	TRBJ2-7	CASSSIAGGRSSEQYF	TGTGCCAGCTCGTCCATTGCGGGAGGGCGGTCCTCCGAGCAGTACTTC
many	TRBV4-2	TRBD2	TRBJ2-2	CASSQEVAGAGELFF	TGTGCCAGCAGCCAAGAGGTAGCGGGAGCCGGGGAGCTGTTTTTT
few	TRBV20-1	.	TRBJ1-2	CSARAAACHRDGYTF	TGCAGTGCTAGGGCTGCCGCCTGTCACAGGGATGGCTACACCTTC
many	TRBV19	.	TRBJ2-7	CASSKGETYEQYF	TGTGCCAGTAGTAAGGGGGAAACCTACGAGCAGTACTTC
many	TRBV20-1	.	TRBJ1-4	CSAKDGTTNEKLFF	TGCAGTGCTAAGGATGGCACAACTAATGAAAAACTGTTTTTT
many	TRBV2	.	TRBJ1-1	CASTTDSNTEAFF	TGTGCCAGCACCACTGACAGCAACACTGAAGCTTTCTTT
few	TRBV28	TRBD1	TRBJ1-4	CATVTGVDEKLFF	TGTGCCACCGTAACAGGGGTGGATGAAAAACTGTTTTTT
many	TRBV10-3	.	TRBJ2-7	CAISVTRGLTYEQYF	TGTGCCATCAGTGTAACTCGGGGTTTAACCTACGAGCAGTACTTC
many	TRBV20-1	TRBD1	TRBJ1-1	CSARQGANTEAFF	TGCAGTGCTAGGCAGGGGGCGAACACTGAAGCTTTCTTT
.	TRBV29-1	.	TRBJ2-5	CSGREYAETQYF	TGCAGCGGTAGGGAGTATGCGGAGACCCAGTACTTC
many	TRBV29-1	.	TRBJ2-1	CSARAEMSEQFF	TGCAGCGCTCGGGCAGAAATGAGTGAGCAGTTCTTC
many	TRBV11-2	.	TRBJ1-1	CASSWAGGYSVNTEAFF	TGTGCCAGCAGCTGGGCCGGGGGCTATAGCGTGAACACTGAAGCTTTCTTT
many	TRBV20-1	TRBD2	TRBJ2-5	CSARSGGSQETQYF	TGCAGTGCTAGGTCGGGGGGGTCCCAAGAGACCCAGTACTTC
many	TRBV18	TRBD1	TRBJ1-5	CASSPDRNQPQHF	TGTGCCAGCTCACCGGACAGGAATCAGCCCCAGCATTTT
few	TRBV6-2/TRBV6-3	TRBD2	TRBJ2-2	CASKAGDANTGELFF	TGTGCCAGCAAAGCGGGAGACGCGAACACCGGGGAGCTGTTTTTT
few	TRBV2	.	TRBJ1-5	CASSEGREPQHF	TGTGCCAGCAGTGAAGGACGGGAGCCCCAGCATTTT
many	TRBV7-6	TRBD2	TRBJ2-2	CASSLDFGTSGLTGELFF	TGTGCCAGCAGCTTAGATTTCGGGACTAGCGGACTAACCGGGGAGCTGTTTTTT
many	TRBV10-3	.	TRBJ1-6	CAISDTNSPLHF	TGTGCCATCAGTGATACAAATTCACCCCTCCACTTT
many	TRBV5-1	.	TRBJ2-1	CASSLGQYNEQFF	TGCGCCAGCAGCTTGGGACAGTACAATGAGCAGTTCTTC
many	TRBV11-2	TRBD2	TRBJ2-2	CASSRGGNTGELFF	TGTGCCAGCAGCCGCGGGGGAAACACCGGGGAGCTGTTTTTT
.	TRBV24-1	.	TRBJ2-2	CATSDLEEGRTGELFF	TGTGCCACCAGTGATTTGGAGGAGGGGAGGACCGGGGAGCTGTTTTTT
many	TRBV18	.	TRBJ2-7	CASSPRATERTKYF	TGTGCCAGCTCACCAAGAGCGACAGAAAGAACGAAGTACTTC
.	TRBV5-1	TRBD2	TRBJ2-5	CASSFGTSRETQYF	TGCGCCAGCAGCTTTGGGACTAGCAGAGAGACCCAGTACTTC
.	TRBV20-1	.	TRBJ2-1	CSATKYEQFF	TGCAGTGCCACCAAATATGAGCAGTTCTTC
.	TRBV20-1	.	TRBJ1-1	CSASNEGAEAFF	TGCAGTGCTAGTAATGAGGGGGCTGAAGCTTTCTTT
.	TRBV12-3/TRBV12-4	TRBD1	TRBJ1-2	CASSFGQGHGYTF	TGTGCCAGCAGTTTCGGACAGGGGCATGGCTACACCTTC
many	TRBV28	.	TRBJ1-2	CASTTGPTNYGYTF	TGTGCCAGTACTACAGGACCGACTAACTATGGCTACACCTTC